Presented here are 11 T cell receptor beta chains from one specimen sequenced in a study of shared clonotypes between healthy human individuals. The protocol was immunoSEQ multiplex PCR, while the TCRdb copy is restricted to in-frame clones and leaves out a portion. The sample has about 450,000 clones, 79% seen once. Sequencing used PBMCs. The receptors here all came from a woman aged 40 to 50 in good health. Some clones in this sample may be carry-over from other donors' samples.

V and J are TRBV11-2 and TRBJ2-3, with 7 bases identical to TRBD1. CDR3 size: 14 residues. In germline, CDR1 is SGHAT, CDR2 FQNNGV. V lost 3 bases, J lost 6 bases, and 6 bases stayed unmatched. The CDR3, as DNA: TGTGCCAGCAGCTTGGACAGGATGACTGATACGCAGTATTTT. Translating gives CASSLDRMTDTQYF.

The gene calls are TRBV18 and TRBJ2-3; no clear D gene. CDR3 length: 13 amino acids. The V and J ends lost 3 bases and 5 bases respectively, with 9 bases between them. Looked up from germline, CDR1 is KGHSH and CDR2 is LQKENI. The CDR3 coding sequence is TGTGCCAGCTCACCTCCAATACAAGATACGCAGTATTTT. As protein: CASSPPIQDTQYF.

This clone was detected once. The chain recombines TRBV5-6 with TRBJ2-3; 10 nucleotides agree with TRBD2. CDR1 SGHDT and CDR2 YYEEEE come from the germline V gene. The CDR3 runs 17 residues. The trim removed 3 bases at V and 0 bases at J, leaving 7 bases unmatched. The CDR3 sequence: CASSWSPSGSSTDTQYF. The CDR3 region has the DNA TGTGCCAGCAGCTGGAGCCCTAGCGGGAGTAGCACAGATACGCAGTATTTT.

The V gene is TRBV6-5, the J gene TRBJ2-7; no firm D call. V was clipped by 6 bases and J by 6 bases, with 9 bases between them. Per the germline V gene, CDR1 is MNHEY and CDR2 is SVGAGI. The CDR3 has 11 amino acids. CDR3 in amino acids: CASSRAGEQYF. The CDR3 DNA sequence: TGTGCCAGCAGCCGGGCTGGCGAGCAGTACTTC.

This clone was observed many times. Other DNA sequences in the same sample also yield this CDR3. V and J are TRBV25-1 and TRBJ2-2; D possibly corresponds to TRBD2 (7 bases). The V and J ends lost 6 bases and 0 bases respectively, with 14 bases between them. Germline loops: CDR1 MGHDK, CDR2 SYGVNS. The CDR3 runs 16 residues. Written as DNA, the CDR3 is TGTGCCAGCAGGAGGGGCGGGGGCGCGAACACCGGGGAGCTGTTTTTT. Amino acid sequence: CASRRGGGANTGELFF.

This chain joins TRBV6-6 and TRBJ1-2; D remains unclear. The CDR3 length is 13 residues. Trimming took 4 bases from V and 4 from J, leaving 10 bases between them. Germline V gives CDR1 MNHNY, CDR2 SVGAGI (reference sequence). The CDR3 reads CASSLSYFYGYTF. As DNA, the CDR3 is TGTGCCAGCAGTTTGAGTTACTTCTATGGCTACACCTTC.

The CDR3 region is CASSDRGAVPETQYF. CDR3 DNA: TGTGCCAGCAGTGATCGGGGGGCGGTTCCCGAGACCCAGTACTTC. The chain recombines TRBV25-1 with TRBJ2-5; tentative D call: TRBD2 (7 bases). Deletions cut 3 bases from V and 5 bases from J, with 16 bases between. The CDR3 is 15 amino acids. From germline, CDR1 is MGHDK and CDR2 SYGVNS.

V gene TRBV2 combines with J gene TRBJ2-5; D gene ambiguous. V lost 4 bases to trimming and J lost 5 bases, with 11 bases between them. This CDR3 comprises 13 residues. From germline, CDR1 is SNHLY and CDR2 FYNNEI. The CDR3 here is CASSGGWVETQYF. The DNA for the CDR3 is TGTGCCAGCAGTGGCGGCTGGGTGGAGACCCAGTACTTC.

This clone was detected a few times. The chain carries TRBV5-1 and TRBJ1-1; TRBD1 might be the D (6 bases). This CDR3 contains 15 residues. Germline CDR1 SGHRS, CDR2 YFSETQ. Trimming left V 4 bases short and J 3 bases short, with 16 bases between. This CDR3 is CASSPQGSRYTEAFF. The CDR3 DNA is TGCGCCAGCAGCCCGCAGGGGTCGCGGTACACTGAAGCTTTCTTT.

This clone was picked up one time. V gene TRBV29-1 combines with J gene TRBJ2-1, with D perhaps matching TRBD2 (6 bases). V shed 0 bases and J shed 1 base, with 13 bases lying between them. This CDR3 spans 16 amino acids. CDR1 SQVTM and CDR2 ANQGSEA come from the germline V gene. CDR3 loop: CSVEEGLAISYNEQFF. The CDR3 region has the DNA TGCAGCGTTGAAGAAGGGCTAGCGATTTCCTACAATGAGCAGTTCTTC.

The rearrangement joins TRBV28 to TRBJ1-5, with a tentative D call TRBD1 (6 bases). Trimming took 4 bases from V and 3 from J, leaving 13 bases between them. Germline CDR1 reads MDHEN; CDR2 reads SYDVKM. The length of the CDR3 is 15 residues. The CDR3 spells CASSSQGKPNQPQHF. The CDR3 DNA reads TGTGCCAGCAGTTCCCAGGGGAAGCCCAATCAGCCCCAGCATTTT.